This TCR beta chain derives from a study of T cells of healthy individuals. This clonotype was observed a few times. MiXCR was run by TCRdb on the 5' RACE reads, yielding one entry per CDR3 protein. Seen here are about 96,000 distinct CDR3 sequences, 17% observed once, and the top ten hold around 6.5%. The CDR3 is 14 amino acids. V was cut by 4 bases and J by 0 bases, with 7 bases left in between. Germline V gene lookup returns CDR1 SGHRS and CDR2 YFSETQ. The chain carries TRBV5-1 and TRBJ2-2; tentatively, D is TRBD1 or TRBD2 (5 bases each). The TCR was taken from a human donor in good health. CDR3 loop: CASSPGPNTGELFF. DNA for the CDR3: TGCGCCAGCAGCCCGGGACCGAACACCGGGGAGCTGTTTTTT. The variable domain in full, completed from reference TRBV5-1 and TRBJ2-2, reads KAGVTQTPRYLIKTRGQQVTLSCSPISGHRSVSWYQQTPGQGLQFLFEYFSETQRNKGNFPGRFSGRQFSNSRSEMNVSTLELGDSALYLCASSPGPNTGELFFGEGSRLTVL.